This TCR beta chain emerged from a study of blood T cell repertoires in COVID-19. Overall study context: Donors in the United States, Italy and Spain gave samples during acute or convalescent COVID-19.

Generated by immunoSEQ multiplex PCR, the TCRdb table keeps only in-frame clones and is missing some. This sample has fewer than 150,000 clones, with under 80% found just once. This clonotype was sampled from a man between 65 and 85 years old with acute or convalescent COVID-19. The material sequenced was peripheral blood.

CDR3 region: CASSVAGTSDDEQYF. The CDR3 DNA follows: TGTGCCAGCTCCGTGGCCGGGACTAGCGACGACGAGCAGTACTTC. This rearrangement joins TRBV9 to TRBJ2-7, with 10 bases matching TRBD2. CDR3 length equals 15 residues. J gave up 5 bases and V 7 bases, and 12 bases lay outside the gene matches. Germline assignment: CDR1 SGDLS and CDR2 YYNGEE.